This passage covers 12 T cell receptor beta chains from one sample sequenced in a study of blood T cell repertoires in COVID-19. Produced via immunoSEQ multiplex PCR; TCRdb's table is partial and in-frame only. This table holds about 59,000 clones, approximately 81% found once. The sample consisted of peripheral blood. The receptors originated from a woman of 80 years or more with active or convalescent COVID-19.

This sequence joins TRBV11-3 and TRBJ2-3, with 12 bases lining up with TRBD2. This CDR3 is built from 18 residues. Germline CDR1 is SGHNT and CDR2 is YENEEA. The V segment lost 2 bases and the J segment 4 bases; nucleotides outside the gene matches: 10. CDR3 region: CASSLRSPLAGGPDTQYF. CDR3 nucleotides: TGTGCCAGCAGCTTAAGGTCCCCTCTAGCGGGGGGGCCAGATACGCAGTATTTT.

The chain joins TRBV6-5 to TRBJ1-4, with 9 bases that match TRBD1. There are 15 residues in the CDR3. The junction had 5 bases not matched to a gene; V was cut back by 2 bases and J by 7 bases. Germline lookup yields CDR1 MNHEY and CDR2 SVGAGI. The chain's CDR3 is CASSYGDRASEKLFF. The CDR3 nucleotides are TGTGCCAGCAGTTACGGGGACAGGGCGAGTGAAAAACTGTTTTTT.

A single count supports this clone. J is TRBJ1-6 and V is TRBV6-6; tentative D call: TRBD1 (5 bases). CDR1 MNHNY and CDR2 SVGAGI come from the germline V gene (reference sequence). V lost 7 bases and J lost 11, with 15 bases in between. This CDR3 has 13 amino acids. CDR3 loop: CASNPGVGPPLHF. The CDR3 DNA follows: TGTGCCAGCAACCCGGGGGTAGGGCCACCCCTCCACTTT.

V usage is TRBV2 and J usage is TRBJ1-4, with 7 bases matching TRBD1. The CDR3 totals 14 residues. Germline assignment: CDR1 SNHLY and CDR2 FYNNEI. The V and J ends lost 6 bases and 3 bases, in that order; junction bases with no gene match: 4. The CDR3 reads CASRAGTANEKLFF. CDR3 nucleotide sequence: TGTGCCAGCAGAGCCGGGACAGCTAATGAAAAACTGTTTTTT.

This clone was seen a handful of times. CDR3 nucleotide sequence: TGTGCCAGCAGCCAAGCGAGCTCCTACAATGAGCAGTTCTTC. Translation gives CASSQASSYNEQFF. The J gene is TRBJ2-1, the V gene TRBV14, with D hard to call. Trimming cost V 1 base and J 0 bases, with 4 bases left between them. Germline lookup yields CDR1 SGHDN and CDR2 FVKESK. There are 14 residues in the CDR3. The whole variable domain, filled in from reference TRBV14 and TRBJ2-1, reads EAGVTQFPSHSVIEKGQTVTLRCDPISGHDNLYWYRRVMGKEIKFLLHFVKESKQDESGMPNNRFLAERTGGTYSTLKVQPAELEDSGVYFCASSQASSYNEQFFGPGTRLTVL.

The chain uses TRBV19 and TRBJ1-5; D is unclear. Per germline, CDR1 LNHDA and CDR2 SQIVND (reference sequence). Trimming removed 6 bases from V and 3 bases from J, with 9 bases in between. This CDR3 region has 13 residues. The CDR3 spells CASRSTDNQPQHF. CDR3 coding DNA: TGTGCCAGTAGGAGCACTGACAATCAGCCCCAGCATTTT.

The CDR3 DNA follows: TGTGCCAGCAGTTTCGGGGATGAAGGGCAGCCCCAGCATTTT. This translates into CASSFGDEGQPQHF. The chain carries TRBV27 and TRBJ1-5, with D unresolved. CDR3 length equals 14 residues. The germline CDR1 and CDR2 sequences are MNHEY and SMNVEV (reference sequence). Trimming removed 3 bases at V and 7 bases at J, with 13 bases between.

This clone occurred a few times. The chain has TRBV21-1 and TRBJ2-5; no check of the table's D call, TRBD1, against the DNA was made. TRBV21-1 is given as a pseudogene. The CDR3 is made up of 17 amino acids. CDR3 loop: CASSKVRDRAHKETQYF. The CDR3, as DNA: TGTGCCAGCAGCAAAGTAAGGGACAGGGCTCATAAAGAGACCCAGTACTTC.

The CDR3 reads CASSQGQIYGYTF. CDR3 DNA: TGTGCCAGCAGCCAGGGACAGATCTATGGCTACACCTTC. The chain employs TRBV11-2 and TRBJ1-2; 7 bases are a match to TRBD1. Trimming took 5 bases from V and 4 from J; bases not matched to a gene: 4. The germline gives CDR1 SGHAT, CDR2 FQNNGV. This CDR3 has 13 residues.

The J gene is TRBJ2-2, the V gene TRBV6-5; a weak D match, TRBD1 (6 bases). This CDR3 comprises 15 residues. CDR1 is MNHEY, CDR2 SVGAGI, per germline. The V end was cut by 7 bases, the J end by 1 base, with 13 bases between. The CDR3 bases are TGTGCCAGCATCGAACAGGGATGGAACACCGGGGAGCTGTTTTTT. It yields the protein CASIEQGWNTGELFF.

The rearrangement joins TRBV15 to TRBJ1-3; D uncertain. The CDR3 has 15 residues. The ends were cut back, 3 bases at V and 0 bases at J, with 9 bases in the middle. Germline V CDR1 and CDR2: LNHNV, YYDKDF (reference sequence). The CDR3 bases are TGTGCCACCAGCAGGGCCAGAGGCTCTGGAAACACCATATATTTT. The encoded protein is CATSRARGSGNTIYF.

The chain is built from TRBV3-1 (or the pseudogene TRBV3-2) and TRBJ1-3; possibly TRBD1 for D (5 bases). Looked up from germline, CDR1 is LGHDT and CDR2 is YNNKEL (reference sequence). The CDR3 is made up of 14 amino acids. V lost 5 bases and J lost 0, with 8 bases in between. DNA for the CDR3: TGTGCCAGCAGCAGAAGGGGCTCTGGAAACACCATATATTTT. Translating it yields CASSRRGSGNTIYF.